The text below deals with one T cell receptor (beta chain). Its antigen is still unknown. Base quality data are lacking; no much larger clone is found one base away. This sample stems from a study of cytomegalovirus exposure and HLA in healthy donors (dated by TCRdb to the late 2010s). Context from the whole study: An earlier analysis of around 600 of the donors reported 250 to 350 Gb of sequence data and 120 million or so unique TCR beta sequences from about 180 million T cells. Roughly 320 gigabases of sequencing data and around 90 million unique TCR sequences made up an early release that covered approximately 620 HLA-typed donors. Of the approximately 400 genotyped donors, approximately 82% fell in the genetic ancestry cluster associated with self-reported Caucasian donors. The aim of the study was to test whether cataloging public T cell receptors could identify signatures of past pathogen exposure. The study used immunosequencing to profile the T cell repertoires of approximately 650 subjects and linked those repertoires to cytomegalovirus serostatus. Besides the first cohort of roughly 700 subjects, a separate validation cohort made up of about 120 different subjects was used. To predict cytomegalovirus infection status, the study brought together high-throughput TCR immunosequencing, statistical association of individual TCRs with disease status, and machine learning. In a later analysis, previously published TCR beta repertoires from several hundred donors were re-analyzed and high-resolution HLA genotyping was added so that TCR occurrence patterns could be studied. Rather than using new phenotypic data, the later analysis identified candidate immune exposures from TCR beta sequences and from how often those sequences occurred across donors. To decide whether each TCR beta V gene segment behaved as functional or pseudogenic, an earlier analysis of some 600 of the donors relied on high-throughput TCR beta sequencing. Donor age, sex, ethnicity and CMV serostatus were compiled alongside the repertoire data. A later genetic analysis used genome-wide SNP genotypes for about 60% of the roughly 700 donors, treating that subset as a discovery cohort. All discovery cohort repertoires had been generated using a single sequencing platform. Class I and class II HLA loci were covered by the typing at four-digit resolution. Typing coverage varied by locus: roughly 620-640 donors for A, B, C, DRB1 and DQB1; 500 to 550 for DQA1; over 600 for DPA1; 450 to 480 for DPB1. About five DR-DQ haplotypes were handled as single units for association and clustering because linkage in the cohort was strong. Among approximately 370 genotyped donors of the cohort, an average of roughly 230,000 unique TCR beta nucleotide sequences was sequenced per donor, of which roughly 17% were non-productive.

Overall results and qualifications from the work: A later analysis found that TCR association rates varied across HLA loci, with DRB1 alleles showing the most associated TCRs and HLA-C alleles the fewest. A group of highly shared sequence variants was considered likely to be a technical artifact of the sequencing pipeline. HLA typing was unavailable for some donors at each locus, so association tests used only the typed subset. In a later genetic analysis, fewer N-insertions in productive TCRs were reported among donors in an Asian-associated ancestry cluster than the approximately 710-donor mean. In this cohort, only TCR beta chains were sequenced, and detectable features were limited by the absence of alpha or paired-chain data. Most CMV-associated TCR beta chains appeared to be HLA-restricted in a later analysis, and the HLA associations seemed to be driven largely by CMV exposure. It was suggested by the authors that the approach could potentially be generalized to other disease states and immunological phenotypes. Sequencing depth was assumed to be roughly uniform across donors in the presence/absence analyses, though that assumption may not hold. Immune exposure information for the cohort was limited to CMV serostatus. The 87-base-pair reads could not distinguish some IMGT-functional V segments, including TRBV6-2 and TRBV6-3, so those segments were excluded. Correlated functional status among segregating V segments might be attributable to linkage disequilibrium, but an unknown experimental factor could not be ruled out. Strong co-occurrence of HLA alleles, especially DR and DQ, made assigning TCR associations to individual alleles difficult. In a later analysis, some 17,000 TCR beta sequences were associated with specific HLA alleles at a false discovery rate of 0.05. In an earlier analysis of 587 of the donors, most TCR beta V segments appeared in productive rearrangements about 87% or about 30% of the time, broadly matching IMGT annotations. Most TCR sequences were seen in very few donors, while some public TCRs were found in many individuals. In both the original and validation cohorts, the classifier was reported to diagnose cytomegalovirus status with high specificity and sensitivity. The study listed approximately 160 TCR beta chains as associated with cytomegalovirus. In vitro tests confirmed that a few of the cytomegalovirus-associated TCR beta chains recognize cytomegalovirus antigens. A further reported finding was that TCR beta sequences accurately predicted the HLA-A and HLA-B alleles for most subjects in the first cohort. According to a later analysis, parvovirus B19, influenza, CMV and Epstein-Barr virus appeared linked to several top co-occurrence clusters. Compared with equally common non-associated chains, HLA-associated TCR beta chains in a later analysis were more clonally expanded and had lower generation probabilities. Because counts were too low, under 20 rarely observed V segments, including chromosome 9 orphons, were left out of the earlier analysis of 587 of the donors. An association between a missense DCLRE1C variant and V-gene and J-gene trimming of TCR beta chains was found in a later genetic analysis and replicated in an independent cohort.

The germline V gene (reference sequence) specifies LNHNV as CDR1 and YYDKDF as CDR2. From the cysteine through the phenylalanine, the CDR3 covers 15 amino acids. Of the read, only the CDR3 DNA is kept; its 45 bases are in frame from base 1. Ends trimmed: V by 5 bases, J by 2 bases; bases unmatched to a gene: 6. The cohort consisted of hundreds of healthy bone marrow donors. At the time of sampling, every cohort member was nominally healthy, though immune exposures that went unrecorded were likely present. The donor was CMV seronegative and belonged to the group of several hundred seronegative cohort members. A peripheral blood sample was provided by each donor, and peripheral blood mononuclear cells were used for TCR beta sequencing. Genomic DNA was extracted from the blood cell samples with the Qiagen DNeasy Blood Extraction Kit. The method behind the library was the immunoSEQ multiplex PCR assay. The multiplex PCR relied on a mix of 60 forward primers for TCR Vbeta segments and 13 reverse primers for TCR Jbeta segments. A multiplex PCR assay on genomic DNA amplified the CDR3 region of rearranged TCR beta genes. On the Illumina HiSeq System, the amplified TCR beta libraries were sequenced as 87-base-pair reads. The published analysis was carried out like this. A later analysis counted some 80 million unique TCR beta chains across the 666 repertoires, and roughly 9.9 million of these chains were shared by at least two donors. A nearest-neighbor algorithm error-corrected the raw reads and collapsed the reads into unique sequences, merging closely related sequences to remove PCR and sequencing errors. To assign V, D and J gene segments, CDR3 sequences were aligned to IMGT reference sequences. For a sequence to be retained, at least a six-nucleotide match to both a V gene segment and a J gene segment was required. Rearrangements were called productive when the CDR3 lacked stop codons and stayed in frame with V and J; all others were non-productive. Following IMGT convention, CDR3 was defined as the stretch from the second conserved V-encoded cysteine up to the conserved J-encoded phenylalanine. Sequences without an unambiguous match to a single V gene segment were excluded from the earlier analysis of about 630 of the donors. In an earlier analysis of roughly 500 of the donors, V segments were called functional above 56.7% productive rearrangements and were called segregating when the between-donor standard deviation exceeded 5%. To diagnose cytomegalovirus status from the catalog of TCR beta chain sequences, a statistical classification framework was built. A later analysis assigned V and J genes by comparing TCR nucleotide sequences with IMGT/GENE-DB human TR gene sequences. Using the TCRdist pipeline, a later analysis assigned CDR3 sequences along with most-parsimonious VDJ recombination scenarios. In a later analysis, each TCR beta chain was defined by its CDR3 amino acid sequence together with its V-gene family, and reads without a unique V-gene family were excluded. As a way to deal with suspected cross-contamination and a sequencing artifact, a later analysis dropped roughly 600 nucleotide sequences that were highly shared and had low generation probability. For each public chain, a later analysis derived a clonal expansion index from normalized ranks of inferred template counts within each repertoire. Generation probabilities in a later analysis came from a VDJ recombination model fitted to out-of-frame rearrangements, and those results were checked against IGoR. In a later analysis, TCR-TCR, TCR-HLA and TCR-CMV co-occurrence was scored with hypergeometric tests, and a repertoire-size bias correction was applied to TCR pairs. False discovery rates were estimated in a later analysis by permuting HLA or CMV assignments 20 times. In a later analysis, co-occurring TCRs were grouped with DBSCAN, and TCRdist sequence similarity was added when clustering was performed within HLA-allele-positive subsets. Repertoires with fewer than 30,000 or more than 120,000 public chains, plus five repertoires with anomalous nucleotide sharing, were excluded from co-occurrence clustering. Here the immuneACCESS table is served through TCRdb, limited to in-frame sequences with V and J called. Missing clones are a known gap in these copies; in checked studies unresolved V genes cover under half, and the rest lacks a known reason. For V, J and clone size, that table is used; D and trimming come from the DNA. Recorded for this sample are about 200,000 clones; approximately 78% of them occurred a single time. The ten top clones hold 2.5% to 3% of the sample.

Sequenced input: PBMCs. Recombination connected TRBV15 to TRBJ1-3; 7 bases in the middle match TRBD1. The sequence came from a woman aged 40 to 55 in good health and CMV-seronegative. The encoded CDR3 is CATSSRQGAGNTIYF. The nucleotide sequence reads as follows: TGTGCCACCAGCTCAAGACAGGGTGCTGGAAACACCATATATTTT.